Below are 14 T cell receptor beta chains sequenced from a single sample in a study of yellow fever vaccine responses in identical twins. Each CDR3 protein is one row after TCRdb ran MiXCR on the RT-PCR reads. This table has 20,000 or so distinct CDR3 sequences, 65% to 85% appearing once. Sample: T cells from blood (PBMCs), unsorted or a sorted subset (not recorded which), taken before or after yellow fever vaccination (not recorded which). The receptor set was obtained from a woman in her late teens or twenties who received the yellow fever vaccine.

The chain joins TRBV2 to TRBJ1-2; D is uncertain. V lost 3 bases and J lost 7, with 6 bases in between. The CDR3 runs 11 residues. Germline CDR1 reads SNHLY; CDR2 reads FYNNEI. CDR3 loop: CASSDLGGYTF. The CDR3 DNA reads as TGTGCCAGCAGTGATCTGGGTGGCTACACCTTC.

This chain connects TRBV4-1 to TRBJ1-6; D is unclear. CDR1 is MGHRA and CDR2 is YSYEKL in the germline V gene. CDR3 length: 12 residues. The V end was cut by 1 base, the J end by 10 bases, with 5 bases between. CDR3 protein: CASSQVGSPLHF. In nucleotides, the CDR3 is TGCGCCAGCAGCCAAGTTGGATCACCCCTCCACTTT.

V usage is TRBV3-1 and J usage is TRBJ1-1, with D possibly matching TRBD1 (5 bases). Germline V lookup: CDR1 LGHDT, CDR2 YNNKEL (reference sequence). The CDR3 totals 15 residues. V was trimmed by 1 base and J by 2 bases, leaving 11 bases between them. The chain's CDR3 is CASSQGGGLNTEAFF. CDR3 nucleotides: TGTGCCAGCAGCCAAGGTGGGGGTTTAAACACTGAAGCTTTCTTT. Full variable domain (missing parts from reference TRBV3-1 and TRBJ1-1): DTAVSQTPKYLVTQMGNDKSIKCEQNLGHDTMYWYKQDSKKFLKIMFSYNNKELIINETVPNRFSPKSPDKAHLNLHINSLELGDSAVYFCASSQGGGLNTEAFFGQGTRLTVV.

The V gene is TRBV7-6, the J gene TRBJ2-7; unclear D gene. The CDR3 length is 15 residues. Germline V gene sequence: CDR1 SGHVS, CDR2 FNYEAQ. The V end lost 5 bases, the J end lost 4 bases, and 18 bases lay between the germline ends. The DNA of the CDR3 is TGTGCCAGCAGCACGTTCGGAGATTCGGTATACGAGCAGTACGTC. Translating gives CASSTFGDSVYEQYV.

The CDR3, as DNA: TGTGCCAGCAGCCTTGCGGGGAGTGATTCACCCCTCCACTTT. It translates to CASSLAGSDSPLHF. This chain uses TRBV3-1 with TRBJ1-6; D unresolved. CDR3 length: 14 amino acids. With 4 bases removed from V and 8 bases from J, the gap between germline ends came to 12 bases. CDR1 is LGHDT and CDR2 is YNNKEL in the germline V gene (reference sequence).

DNA for the CDR3: TGTGCCAGCAGCTCACGGGCCGGAAGCCCCTACGAGCAGTACTTC. As protein: CASSSRAGSPYEQYF. J is TRBJ2-7 and V is TRBV11-3; no definite D call. The CDR3 sequence is 15 residues long. The germline CDR1 and CDR2 sequences are SGHNT and YENEEA. Trimming shortened V by 4 bases and J by 2 bases, and 15 bases separated the two germline ends.

This clonotype was recorded a few times. V and J are TRBV4-1 and TRBJ2-1, with 9 bases aligning to TRBD2. This CDR3 is 16 amino acids long. Unmatched junction bases numbered 10, after V lost 2 bases and J lost 8 bases. Germline loops: CDR1 MGHRA, CDR2 YSYEKL. This CDR3 reads CASSQWGGRAIYEQFF. CDR3 DNA: TGCGCCAGCAGCCAATGGGGCGGGAGGGCCATCTATGAGCAGTTCTTC.

This clonotype showed up just a few times. The rearrangement joins TRBV7-7 to TRBJ2-5; 10 bases align to TRBD2. Germline V gene data show CDR1 as SSHAT and CDR2 as FNYEAQ (reference sequence). This CDR3 contains 17 residues. V dropped 5 bases and J dropped 0; count of bases not matched to a gene: 9. In DNA, the CDR3 is TGTGCCAGCAGCCCCGATAGCGGGGGGTCAAACCAAGAGACCCAGTACTTC. This encodes CASSPDSGGSNQETQYF. Based on the CDR3 plus reference TRBV7-7 and TRBJ2-5, the full variable domain is GAGVSQSPRYKVTKRGQDVTLRCDPISSHATLYWYQQALGQGPEFLTYFNYEAQPDKSGLPSDRFSAERPEGSISTLTIQRTEQRDSAMYRCASSPDSGGSNQETQYFGPGTRLLVL.

There are a few counts of this clonotype. The genes are TRBV21-1 and TRBJ2-7. TRBV21-1 is noted as a pseudogene. The CDR3 has 16 residues. The CDR3 region is CASSKVLLTKSYEQYF. The CDR3 coding sequence is TGTGCCAGCAGCAAAGTATTACTAACTAAATCCTACGAGCAGTACTTC.

The V call is TRBV10-1, the J call TRBJ1-4, with D tentatively TRBD1 (6 bases). Germline loops: CDR1 WNHNN, CDR2 SYGVQD (reference sequence). The CDR3 length is 15 residues. Trimming removed 7 bases at V and 0 bases at J, with 12 bases between. The CDR3 sequence: CASTSDRSTNEKLFF. CDR3 DNA sequence: TGCGCCAGCACCTCGGACAGATCAACTAATGAAAAACTGTTTTTT.

The chain couples TRBV11-3 to TRBJ2-2, with D hard to call. V lost 3 bases, J lost 3 bases, and 5 bases lay in between. Germline V lookup: CDR1 SGHNT, CDR2 YENEEA. This CDR3 is 13 amino acids long. The CDR3 here is CASSLWDTGELFF. The CDR3, as DNA: TGTGCCAGCAGCTTGTGGGACACCGGGGAGCTGTTTTTT.

The chain joins TRBV11-3 to TRBJ2-2; D not resolved. V was cut by 4 bases and J by 3 bases, with 18 bases left in between. Germline values: CDR1 SGHNT, CDR2 YENEEA. The CDR3 totals 17 residues. The CDR3 is CASSSPQSRIHTGELFF. The CDR3 DNA reads TGTGCCAGCAGCTCCCCCCAAAGCCGGATACACACCGGGGAGCTGTTTTTT.

This clonotype has only one observation. The J gene is TRBJ1-2, the V gene TRBV15; TRBD1 agrees at 7 bases. The junction had 5 bases not matched to a gene; V was cut back by 0 bases and J by 4 bases. This CDR3 is 15 amino acids long. Germline CDR1 is LNHNV and CDR2 is YYDKDF (reference sequence). CDR3 sequence: CATSREGGAGYGYTF. The CDR3 coding sequence is TGTGCCACCAGCAGAGAAGGGGGCGCCGGCTATGGCTACACCTTC.

The V gene is TRBV12-3 or TRBV12-4, the J gene TRBJ2-1; weak D call: TRBD2 (6 bases). The CDR3 totals 14 residues. The V gene lost 2 bases and the J gene lost 6 bases, with 11 bases spanning the gap. The CDR3 DNA sequence: TGTGCCAGCAGTTTATACGAGGGACTCAATGAGCAGTTCTTC. Its protein is CASSLYEGLNEQFF.